The rows below give T cell receptor beta chains drawn from one sample of a study of blood T cell repertoires in COVID-19. Measured with immunoSEQ multiplex PCR; TCRdb has only the in-frame clones, and not every one. The repertoire includes hundreds of thousands of clones, less than 85% of them detected once, and under 2% sits in the top ten. The sequencing input was PBMCs or T cells enriched from blood (not recorded which). The receptors derive from a woman in her twenties or thirties who had been exposed to COVID-19. Each CDR3 is given with its conserved first and last residue. Fields, in order: J gene, V gene, CDR3 protein.

J: TRBJ1-1
V: TRBV21-1
CDR3: CASSSGEGEAFF

J: TRBJ2-6
V: TRBV7-6
CDR3: CASSPVVAGANVLTF

J: TRBJ1-1
V: TRBV4-3
CDR3: CASSQVMAGGGRNTEAFF

J: TRBJ2-3
V: TRBV25-1
CDR3: CASSAASGNSDTQYF

J: TRBJ2-3
V: TRBV6-5
CDR3: CASSSPQRGGIGTQYF

J: TRBJ1-4
V: TRBV6-5
CDR3: CASRGQGATNEKLFF

J: TRBJ2-1
V: TRBV3-1/TRBV3-2
CDR3: CASSQLGNEQFF

J: TRBJ1-1
V: TRBV10-3
CDR3: CATGTAENTEAFF

J: TRBJ2-1
V: TRBV24-1
CDR3: CATSGTGTSGVNEQFF

J: TRBJ1-5
V: TRBV25-1
CDR3: CASSEYRFRQGANQPQHF

J: TRBJ1-2
V: TRBV28
CDR3: CASRTGGANYGYTF

J: TRBJ2-5
V: TRBV6-2/TRBV6-3
CDR3: CASSYRVGARETQYF

J: TRBJ1-1
V: TRBV12-5
CDR3: CASGRDRGSTEAFF

J: TRBJ2-2
V: TRBV5-1
CDR3: CASSLSPGLTGELFF

J: TRBJ1-2
V: TRBV5-1
CDR3: CASGGVYGYTF

J: TRBJ1-3
V: TRBV28
CDR3: CASRSGQLPGNTIYF

J: TRBJ2-7
V: TRBV12-5
CDR3: CASGLLKGQGVSYEQYF

J: TRBJ1-4
V: TRBV19
CDR3: CASTSPPSEKLFF

J: TRBJ2-5
V: TRBV2
CDR3: CASSEDGGLEETQYF

J: TRBJ1-2
V: TRBV5-6
CDR3: CASSSRRGAINYGYTF

J: TRBJ2-5
V: TRBV5-1
CDR3: CASSLDVGGPRETQYF

J: TRBJ1-4
V: TRBV7-8
CDR3: CASSQPWTGKGEKLFF

J: TRBJ2-1
V: TRBV11-3
CDR3: CASSIGGPSYNEQFF

J: TRBJ1-4
V: TRBV5-1
CDR3: CASSLTVRGNEKLFF

J: TRBJ1-5
V: TRBV6-6
CDR3: CASITGLGRGDQPQHF

J: TRBJ1-6
V: TRBV5-1
CDR3: CASSLGFGDWNSPLHF

J: TRBJ1-2
V: TRBV11-2
CDR3: CASSLALGTDGYTF